This T cell receptor (beta chain) was sequenced during a study of molecular identifiers for immune sequencing clone quantification. Naive CD8 library inputs spanned roughly 17,000 to 1,100,000 sorted cells and 10%, 30% or 50% RNA. For naive CD8 T cells, sorting used the CD8+CD4-CCR7+CD45RA+ phenotype. Previously described methods and listed TCR primers produced bulk TCR libraries. TCRdb redid the calling of the PCR reads with MiXCR, one entry per CDR3 protein. The sample includes roughly 630,000 distinct CDR3 sequences, 25% of them seen just once. This clonotype has ten or more counts. There are 16 residues in the CDR3. Germline CDR1 and CDR2: SGHDT and YYEEEE. Trimming took 5 bases from V and 3 from J; bases not matched to a gene: 12.

The TCR sequence derives from a human donor in good health. Some libraries in this study had Jurkat cell RNA spiked in. Input material: naive CD8+ T cells from blood, with Jurkat cell RNA spiked in. Subset: FACS-sorted CD8+CD4-CCR7+CD45RA+ naive T cells. The chain couples TRBV5-6 to TRBJ2-5; 8 bases are a match to TRBD2. The CDR3 loop is CASRSPFGAGEETQYF. The CDR3 DNA follows: TGTGCCAGCAGATCTCCGTTTGGAGCGGGAGAAGAGACCCAGTACTTC.